This is a list of T cell receptor beta chains from one sample in a study of ipilimumab plus nivolumab after autologous stem cell transplantation. The table came from immunoSEQ multiplex PCR; TCRdb's copy has only in-frame clones and leaves some out. This sample has fewer than 95,000 clones, with 83% found just once. Sequenced material: PBMCs, taken in a trial of ipilimumab plus nivolumab as post-transplant consolidation. The receptors were gathered from a male donor with diffuse large B-cell lymphoma. CDR3s include the opening cysteine and the closing phenylalanine or tryptophan. A D gene is named only where the DNA matches it firmly. A clone size is listed for some rows: how often the clone was seen (once, few, many), or a class if it is expanded.

V	size	D	J	CDR3	DNA
TRBV13	-	TRBD2	TRBJ2-5	CASSGRSGGALETQYF	TGTGCCAGCAGCGGCCGTAGCGGGGGGGCTTTGGAGACCCAGTACTTC
TRBV5-6	-	-	TRBJ2-7	CASSRGQSSYEQYF	TGTGCCAGCAGCCGTGGACAGAGCTCCTACGAGCAGTACTTC
TRBV6-5	-	-	TRBJ2-5	CASSYATQETQYF	TGTGCCAGCAGTTACGCGACACAAGAGACCCAGTACTTC
TRBV5-1	-	-	TRBJ1-2	CASSLFRGNYGYTF	TGCGCCAGCAGCTTGTTTCGGGGGAACTATGGCTACACCTTC
TRBV6-5	few	-	TRBJ1-2	CASGGSANYGYTF	TGTGCCTCGGGCGGGTCAGCTAACTATGGCTACACCTTC
TRBV5-1	-	-	TRBJ2-7	CASSPPGQNYEQYF	TGCGCCAGCAGCCCGCCCGGACAAAACTACGAGCAGTACTTC
TRBV30	once	-	TRBJ2-5	CAWSIGATETQYF	TGTGCCTGGAGTATCGGGGCGACGGAGACCCAGTACTTC
TRBV7-6	-	TRBD2	TRBJ2-3	CASSPRGGEADTQYF	TGTGCCAGCAGCCCTCGGGGGGGAGAGGCAGATACGCAGTATTTT
TRBV7-2	-	-	TRBJ1-1	CASSLDWGPNTEAFF	TGTGCCAGCAGCTTAGACTGGGGGCCGAACACTGAAGCTTTCTTT
TRBV29-1	-	TRBD2	TRBJ2-3	CSAGTSGGDTQYF	TGCAGCGCTGGGACTAGCGGGGGGGATACGCAGTATTTT
TRBV7-9	many	-	TRBJ2-2	CASSSTGNGELFF	TGTGCCAGCAGCTCCACAGGGAACGGGGAGCTGTTTTTT
TRBV30	-	-	TRBJ1-6	CAWSVSPTSSYNSPLHF	TGTGCCTGGAGTGTTTCCCCGACGAGCTCCTATAATTCACCCCTCCACTTT
TRBV2	-	-	TRBJ2-3	CASMGSSGSDTQYF	TGTGCCAGCATGGGCTCCTCCGGGTCAGATACGCAGTATTTT
TRBV13	-	-	TRBJ2-3	CASSVITNTDTQYF	TGTGCCAGCAGCGTAATCACCAATACAGATACGCAGTATTTT
TRBV2	-	TRBD1	TRBJ2-7	CASRVGQTPSYEQYF	TGTGCCAGCAGAGTGGGACAGACCCCCTCCTACGAGCAGTACTTC
TRBV5-8	-	-	TRBJ2-3	CASSLGPTGKVLDTQYF	TGTGCCAGCAGCTTGGGCCCAACTGGAAAGGTTCTAGATACGCAGTATTTT
TRBV7-6	-	-	TRBJ2-1	CASSLDWGLANEQFF	TGTGCCAGCAGCTTAGATTGGGGCCTGGCAAATGAGCAGTTCTTC
TRBV7-8	-	-	TRBJ1-3	CASSYRGGNTIYF	TGTGCCAGCAGCTACCGAGGGGGAAACACCATATATTTT
TRBV18	-	-	TRBJ1-1	CASSKGGNTEAFF	TGTGCCAGCTCTAAGGGGGGCAACACTGAAGCTTTCTTT
TRBV19	few	-	TRBJ1-3	CASREANGNTIYF	TGTGCCAGTAGAGAAGCGAATGGAAACACCATATATTTT
TRBV2	-	-	TRBJ2-5	CASNLFGLETQYF	TGTGCCAGCAACCTTTTTGGCTTGGAGACCCAGTACTTC
TRBV9	-	-	TRBJ2-2	CASSVEAHGGARAGELFF	TGTGCCAGCAGCGTAGAGGCACATGGTGGGGCGCGGGCCGGGGAGCTGTTTTTT
TRBV6-5	-	-	TRBJ1-1	CASSHRLLENTEAFF	TGTGCCAGCAGTCACCGATTACTCGAGAACACTGAAGCTTTCTTT
TRBV5-1	once	TRBD1	TRBJ1-1	CASSSGTGRRTEAFF	TGCGCCAGCAGCTCGGGGACAGGGAGGAGGACTGAAGCTTTCTTT
TRBV11-2	-	TRBD2	TRBJ2-7	CASSLEGGGLAGENYEQYF	TGTGCCAGCAGCTTAGAAGGTGGGGGACTAGCGGGGGAGAACTACGAGCAGTACTTC
TRBV4-2	-	-	TRBJ2-5	CASSQWQGIEETQYF	TGTGCCAGCAGCCAATGGCAGGGAATTGAGGAGACCCAGTACTTC
TRBV6-1	-	-	TRBJ2-7	CASSDPGRRYEQYF	TGTGCCAGCAGTGACCCGGGACGCCGCTACGAGCAGTACTTC
TRBV7-9	-	TRBD2	TRBJ2-3	CASSPPSGGAFGTDTQYF	TGTGCCAGCAGCCCCCCTAGCGGGGGGGCCTTTGGCACAGATACGCAGTATTTT
TRBV6-5	-	-	TRBJ1-4	CASSPTTGKEKLFF	TGTGCCAGCAGTCCAACTACAGGGAAAGAAAAACTGTTTTTT
TRBV2	-	-	TRBJ1-6	CASYTPTLGAPLHF	TGTGCCAGCTATACACCGACCCTGGGGGCACCCCTCCACTTT
TRBV15	-	-	TRBJ2-3	CATSRDSPAQYF	TGTGCCACCAGCAGAGATTCCCCAGCACAGTATTTT
TRBV27	-	TRBD1	TRBJ1-1	CATRPLRTGGNTEAFF	TGTGCCACCCGACCCCTCCGAACAGGGGGGAACACTGAAGCTTTCTTT
TRBV2	-	-	TRBJ1-4	CASSVSLRQDPLF	TGTGCCAGCAGTGTTAGTCTTCGGCAGGATCCACTTTTT
TRBV28	-	TRBD1	TRBJ2-7	CASSLPGTGVKEQYF	TGTGCCAGCAGCCTCCCCGGGACAGGTGTAAAAGAGCAGTACTTC
TRBV7-6	-	-	TRBJ2-3	CASSLGQQDTQYF	TGTGCCAGCAGCTTAGGACAGCAAGATACGCAGTATTTT
TRBV7-2	-	-	TRBJ2-3	CASSFNSAPDTQYF	TGTGCCAGCAGCTTTAATAGCGCCCCAGATACGCAGTATTTT
TRBV5-1	few	-	TRBJ2-6	CASSRTGFSGANVLTF	TGCGCCAGCAGCCGCACAGGGTTCAGTGGGGCCAACGTCCTGACTTTC
TRBV27	-	TRBD1	TRBJ1-1	CASSLLFSGQGGTEAFF	TGTGCCAGCAGTCTACTATTCTCGGGACAGGGTGGGACTGAAGCTTTCTTT
TRBV7-9	-	TRBD2	TRBJ2-2	CASSLAYSGGVAGELFF	TGTGCCAGCAGCTTAGCCTACAGCGGGGGGGTCGCCGGGGAGCTGTTTTTT
TRBV7-2	-	-	TRBJ2-3	CASSLALFPTDTQYF	TGTGCCAGCAGCTTAGCCTTGTTTCCCACAGATACGCAGTATTTT
TRBV5-1	-	TRBD2	TRBJ2-5	CASSGLAGGLETQYF	TGCGCCAGCAGCGGTCTAGCGGGGGGTTTAGAGACCCAGTACTTC
TRBV2	-	-	TRBJ2-5	CAQAQGGGGETQYF	TGTGCCCAAGCCCAGGGGGGGGGCGGGGAGACCCAGTACTTC
TRBV13	-	-	TRBJ1-1	CASSSLGVGNTEAFF	TGTGCCAGCAGCTCTTTAGGGGTAGGGAACACTGAAGCTTTCTTT
TRBV6-5	many	-	TRBJ1-2	CASTPRRGAGGYTF	TGTGCCAGCACCCCCAGGCGGGGGGCGGGTGGCTACACCTTC
TRBV2	-	-	TRBJ1-6	CASSRTDPGGSPLHF	TGTGCCAGCAGTCGAACGGACCCGGGCGGTTCACCCCTCCACTTT
TRBV5-1	-	TRBD1	TRBJ1-3	CASSLGDREFMSGNTIYF	TGCGCCAGCAGCTTGGGGGACAGGGAATTTATGTCTGGAAACACCATATATTTT
TRBV7-6	-	-	TRBJ1-4	CASSPTATNEKLFF	TGTGCCAGCAGTCCTACAGCAACTAATGAAAAACTGTTTTTT
TRBV19	-	-	TRBJ2-3	CASSREVTDTQYF	TGTGCCAGTAGTAGAGAAGTCACAGATACGCAGTATTTT
TRBV4-1	-	TRBD2	TRBJ2-4	CASSRTAGETQYF	TGCGCCAGCAGTCGGACGGCGGGGGAGACTCAGTACTTC
TRBV5-1	few	-	TRBJ2-3	CASSLGHRDSSTDTQYF	TGCGCCAGCAGCTTGGGCCACAGAGATTCTAGCACAGATACGCAGTATTTT
TRBV25-1	-	TRBD2	TRBJ2-3	CASSFRGGLDTQYF	TGTGCCAGCAGTTTCCGGGGGGGCCTAGATACGCAGTATTTT
TRBV5-1	-	TRBD2	TRBJ2-5	CASSPGLAGVQETQYF	TGCGCCAGCAGCCCGGGACTAGCGGGCGTGCAAGAGACCCAGTACTTC